A single T cell receptor beta chain is shown here with its context. The sample comes from a study of T cell changes during pregnancy in multiple sclerosis. Profiling relied on immunoSEQ multiplex PCR, and the TCRdb table lists in-frame clones only, not all of them. The profile shows about 60,000 clones, approximately 91% of them singletons. This clonotype was obtained from a female donor with multiple sclerosis, enrolled in a pregnancy study. Sequencing used CD4+ T cells from peripheral blood mononuclear cells, obtained in the first trimester of pregnancy.

CDR3 sequence reads: CASRTAGYNEQFF. The CDR3 bases are TGTGCCAGCAGGACAGCGGGGTACAATGAGCAGTTCTTC. The V gene is TRBV2, the J gene TRBJ2-1; 7 bases match TRBD2. CDR1 and CDR2 from the germline V gene are SNHLY and FYNNEI. The CDR3 has 13 amino acids. With V trimmed by 6 bases and J by 4 bases, 3 bases remained unmatched.